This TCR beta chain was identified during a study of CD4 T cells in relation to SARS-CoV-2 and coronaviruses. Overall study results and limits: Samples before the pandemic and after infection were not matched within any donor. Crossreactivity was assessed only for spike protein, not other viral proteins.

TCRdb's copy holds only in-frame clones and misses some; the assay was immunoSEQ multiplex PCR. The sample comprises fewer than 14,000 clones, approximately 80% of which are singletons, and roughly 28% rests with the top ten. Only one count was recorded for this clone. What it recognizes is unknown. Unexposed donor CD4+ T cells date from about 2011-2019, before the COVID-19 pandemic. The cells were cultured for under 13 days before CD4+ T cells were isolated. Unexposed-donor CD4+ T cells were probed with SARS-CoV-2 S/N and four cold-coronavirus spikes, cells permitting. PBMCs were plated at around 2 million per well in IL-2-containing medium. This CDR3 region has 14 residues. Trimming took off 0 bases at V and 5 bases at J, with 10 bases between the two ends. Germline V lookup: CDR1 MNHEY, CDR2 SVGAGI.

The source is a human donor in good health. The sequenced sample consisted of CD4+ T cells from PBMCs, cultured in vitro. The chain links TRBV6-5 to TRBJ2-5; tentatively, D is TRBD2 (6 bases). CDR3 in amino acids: CASSYSGGYETQYF. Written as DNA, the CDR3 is TGTGCCAGCAGTTACTCGGGGGGTTACGAGACCCAGTACTTC.